What follows are 23 T cell receptor beta chains derived from one specimen sequenced in a study of monozygotic twins with cystic fibrosis. The data were produced by immunoSEQ multiplex PCR, yet TCRdb's version contains in-frame clones alone and is incomplete. The sample yields around 10,000 clones, roughly 99.4% seen once. The sample consisted of blood. The receptors originated from a man aged 18-30 years with cystic fibrosis.

Only one count was recorded for this clone. The J gene is TRBJ1-1, the V gene TRBV19; D is ambiguous. The CDR3 loop spans 14 amino acids. Trimming took 3 bases from V and 1 from J, leaving 9 bases between them. CDR1 and CDR2 (germline): LNHDA, SQIVND (reference sequence). The CDR3 bases are TGTGCCAGTAGTATCCCCCAGACGAACACTGAAGCTTTCTTT. Translation gives CASSIPQTNTEAFF. Based on the CDR3 plus reference TRBV19 and TRBJ1-1, the full variable domain is DGGITQSPKYLFRKEGQNVTLSCEQNLNHDAMYWYRQDPGQGLRLIYYSQIVNDFQKGDIAEGYSVSREKKESFPLTVTSAQKNPTAFYLCASSIPQTNTEAFFGQGTRLTVV.

The J gene is TRBJ2-1, the V gene TRBV28, with 10 positions matching TRBD1. CDR3 size: 15 residues. V lost 5 bases to trimming and J lost 4 bases; unmatched junction nucleotides: 5. The germline gives CDR1 MDHEN, CDR2 SYDVKM. This CDR3 reads CASSLRDRGYNEQFF. In DNA, the CDR3 is TGTGCCAGCAGTCTCCGGGACAGGGGATACAATGAGCAGTTCTTC.

This chain connects TRBV29-1 to TRBJ2-7; no reliable D call. CDR1 and CDR2 from the germline V gene are SQVTM and ANQGSEA. The CDR3 has 12 residues. Between the trimmed V and J ends, which lost 5 bases and 3 bases, there was a span of 11 bases. For the CDR3, the DNA is TGCAGCGTTTCCGGAATTGACTACGAGCAGTACTTC. Residues: CSVSGIDYEQYF.

The chain joins TRBV19 to TRBJ1-5; TRBD1 might be the D (6 bases). Deletions cut 5 bases from V and 3 bases from J, with 14 bases between. Germline V CDR1 and CDR2: LNHDA, SQIVND (reference sequence). The CDR3 consists of 15 residues. The DNA for the CDR3 is TGTGCCAGTAGTCGAGCAAGGACAGTCAATCAGCCCCAGCATTTT. This gives the protein CASSRARTVNQPQHF.

The chain employs TRBV4-2 and TRBJ2-7, with 8 bases that match TRBD2. CDR3 size: 15 residues. Germline loops: CDR1 LGHNA, CDR2 YNFKEQ. V lost 8 bases to trimming and J lost 2 bases; unmatched junction nucleotides: 11. The CDR3: CASGLIAGTPYEQYF. The CDR3 region has the DNA TGTGCCAGCGGGTTAATAGCGGGGACCCCCTACGAGCAGTACTTC.

This clone was seen only once. The chain recombines TRBV4-1 with TRBJ1-1; D is perhaps TRBD1 (6 bases). The germline V and J ends were trimmed by 1 base and 5 bases, with 20 bases remaining between them. This CDR3 is built from 17 residues. In germline, CDR1 is MGHRA, CDR2 YSYEKL. The chain's CDR3 is CASSQGRGGGRRTEAFF. The CDR3 nucleotides read TGCGCCAGCAGCCAAGGAAGAGGGGGGGGTCGGCGAACTGAAGCTTTCTTT.

The chain joins TRBV7-2 to TRBJ2-7, with no clear D. The CDR3 extends over 14 amino acids. Germline V CDR1 and CDR2: SGHTA, FQGNSA. Trimming pared 1 base from V and 7 bases from J, leaving 14 bases between. CDR3: CASSLVASSSEQYF. The CDR3, as DNA: TGTGCCAGCAGCTTAGTGGCCAGTTCGTCGGAGCAGTACTTC.

This chain connects TRBV5-1 to TRBJ1-5; D is perhaps TRBD1 (6 bases). This CDR3 has 15 residues. CDR1 SGHRS and CDR2 YFSETQ come from the germline V gene. V lost 0 bases and J lost 1, with 8 bases in between. The chain's CDR3 is CASSLGDNSNQPQHF. The DNA of the CDR3 is TGCGCCAGCAGCTTGGGGGACAACAGCAATCAGCCCCAGCATTTT.

CDR3 nucleotide sequence: TGTGCCAGCAGCTTCTCGACAGGGGGGGTTGGCACAGATACGCAGTATTTT. Amino acids: CASSFSTGGVGTDTQYF. The rearrangement links TRBV5-4 to TRBJ2-3; 9 bases are a match to TRBD1. The V gene end was trimmed by 2 bases and the J gene end by 1 base; junction bases not matched to a gene: 8. Germline CDR1 is SGHNT and CDR2 is YYREEE (reference sequence). The length of the CDR3 is 17 residues.

The J gene is TRBJ1-3, the V gene TRBV18; D is unresolved. Deletions cut 3 bases from V and 3 bases from J, with 15 bases between. The germline V gene encodes CDR1 KGHSH and CDR2 LQKENI. This CDR3 contains 16 residues. The CDR3 protein is CASSPRLPADGNTIYF. The DNA of the CDR3 is TGTGCCAGCTCACCGAGACTCCCGGCGGATGGAAACACCATATATTTT.

This chain uses TRBV6-5 with TRBJ1-2; no definite D call. Germline lookup yields CDR1 MNHEY and CDR2 SVGAGI. The CDR3 is 14 residues long. V was clipped by 5 bases and J by 3 bases, with 13 bases between them. The CDR3 DNA sequence: TGTGCCAGCAGTGTAAGGAACAGAGACTATGGCTACACCTTC. Translated: CASSVRNRDYGYTF.

The chain joins TRBV27 to TRBJ2-7; 10 nucleotides match TRBD2. This CDR3 is 15 amino acids long. The germline CDR1 and CDR2 sequences are MNHEY and SMNVEV (reference sequence). The ends lost 8 bases at V and 3 bases at J; junction bases unmatched: 10. The CDR3 loop is CASVPLAGASYEQYF. For the CDR3, the DNA is TGTGCCAGCGTCCCGCTAGCGGGAGCTAGCTACGAGCAGTACTTC.

This chain joins TRBV19 and TRBJ1-2, with TRBD1 matching 7 bases. Per the germline V gene, CDR1 is LNHDA and CDR2 is SQIVND (reference sequence). CDR3 size: 16 residues. J lost 1 base, V lost 5 bases, and 10 bases had no gene match. The CDR3 region is CASSLRQGRGNYGYTF. Here the CDR3 DNA reads TGTGCCAGTAGTTTACGACAGGGTCGGGGTAACTATGGCTACACCTTC.

The CDR3 sequence: CASSVVLGAGDTQYF. CDR3 DNA sequence: TGTGCCAGCAGCGTAGTTCTGGGGGCCGGAGATACGCAGTATTTT. This sequence joins TRBV9 and TRBJ2-3, with a possible D match to TRBD1 (6 bases). The CDR3 is 15 amino acids. Germline V gene sequence: CDR1 SGDLS, CDR2 YYNGEE. The V gene lost 0 bases and the J gene lost 5 bases, with 13 bases spanning the gap.

The chain combines TRBV5-1 with TRBJ2-4, with 7 nucleotides matching TRBD1. This CDR3 has 13 amino acids. CDR1 is SGHRS, CDR2 YFSETQ, per germline. V lost 3 bases, J lost 6 bases, and 3 bases stayed unmatched. The CDR3 loop is CASSWDRVNIQYF. Written as DNA, the CDR3 is TGCGCCAGCAGCTGGGACAGAGTAAACATTCAGTACTTC.

This chain joins TRBV6-1 and TRBJ2-3; 7 bases align to TRBD1. V dropped 8 bases and J dropped 2; count of bases not matched to a gene: 7. Germline loops: CDR1 MNHNS, CDR2 SASEGT. CDR3 size: 14 residues. The CDR3 DNA sequence: TGTGCCAGCCCGGGACAGAGTTACACAGATACGCAGTATTTT. Its translation is CASPGQSYTDTQYF.

This chain links TRBV5-3 with TRBJ1-5; perhaps TRBD1 as D (5 bases). TRBV5-3 is identified as an open reading frame with a role that is uncertain. The germline V and J ends were trimmed by 2 bases and 3 bases, with 12 bases remaining between them. This CDR3 is built from 15 residues. The CDR3 region has the DNA TGTGCCAGAAGCTTTCGGGGAGGGGTCAATCAGCCCCAGCATTTT. It codes for CARSFRGGVNQPQHF.

V and J are TRBV6-8 and TRBJ1-2, with 8 bases aligning to TRBD1. J was trimmed by 2 bases and V by 2 bases; bases with no gene match: 7. This CDR3 has 16 residues. The germline V gene has CDR1 MNHGY and CDR2 SAAAGT. The CDR3 DNA reads as TGTGCCAGCAGTTACGATTTGGGACAGGAGAACTATGGCTACACCTTC. Its protein is CASSYDLGQENYGYTF.

The chain joins TRBV4-3 to TRBJ1-1; 10 nucleotides align to TRBD1. The trim removed 3 bases at V and 4 bases at J, leaving 5 bases unmatched. The CDR3 runs 15 residues. Germline V gene lookup returns CDR1 LGHNA and CDR2 YSLEER. The CDR3 reads CASSQEDRGGTEAFF. Here the CDR3 DNA reads TGCGCCAGCAGCCAGGAGGACAGGGGGGGCACTGAAGCTTTCTTT.

The chain joins TRBV4-2 to TRBJ2-7; TRBD1 matches at 9 bases. Germline values: CDR1 LGHNA, CDR2 YNFKEQ. Trimming at V came to 1 base and at J to 3 bases, leaving 4 bases not matched to a gene. The CDR3 totals 15 residues. The CDR3: CASSQGTGDGYEQYF. CDR3 coding DNA: TGTGCCAGCAGCCAAGGGACAGGGGACGGCTACGAGCAGTACTTC.

This clone was found once. The chain combines TRBV10-3 with TRBJ2-1, with 7 bases aligning to TRBD2. Germline V gene data show CDR1 as ENHRY and CDR2 as SYGVKD. CDR3 length: 19 residues. V was pared by 0 bases and J by 8 bases, with 19 bases of the junction left unmatched. The CDR3 reads CAISESYTSANWGRHEQFF. The CDR3 DNA sequence: TGTGCCATCAGTGAGTCCTACACTAGCGCGAATTGGGGCCGCCATGAGCAGTTCTTC.

The V gene is TRBV6-5, the J gene TRBJ2-7, with D perhaps matching TRBD1 (6 bases). Germline loops: CDR1 MNHEY, CDR2 SVGAGI. The CDR3 is 13 residues long. The V end was cut by 8 bases, the J end by 5 bases, with 16 bases between. The CDR3: CASGLGAINEQYF. CDR3 nucleotides: TGTGCCAGCGGGTTGGGGGCGATAAACGAGCAGTACTTC.

The genes are TRBV5-4 and TRBJ1-3; no clear D gene. The germline V gene encodes CDR1 SGHNT and CDR2 YYREEE (reference sequence). The CDR3 runs to 16 residues. V was pared by 3 bases and J by 0 bases, with 13 bases between. The CDR3 spells CASSSGREISGNTIYF. In DNA, the CDR3 is TGTGCCAGCAGCTCAGGCCGGGAGATCTCTGGAAACACCATATATTTT.